The T cell receptor beta chain under discussion was sequenced for a study of T cells in Graves' hyperthyroidism and ophthalmopathy. Study conclusions and caveats: Progression to ophthalmopathy was predicted a median of approximately seven months early. From stable hyperthyroidism, ophthalmopathy was separated by a 13 V-J model. Most clonotypes expanded in thyroid above 0.001 were likewise present in blood.

RNA transcripts served as the template for amplifying TCR beta CDR3 regions. The TCR CDR3 was amplified in a first-round RT-PCR using the HTBI primer set. Via MiXCR, TCRdb re-called the multiplex PCR reads, giving one row per CDR3 protein. The sample comprises 550,000 to 700,000 distinct CDR3 sequences, 40% to 55% of which are singletons, and 15% to 20% rests with the top ten. The CDR3 is 12 amino acids. The germline CDR1 and CDR2 sequences are DFQATT and SNEGSKA (reference sequence). Trimming pared 1 base from V and 6 bases from J, leaving 10 bases between. This clonotype was counted many times. Its antigen is not known.

The sequencing input was peripheral blood or thyroid tissue (not recorded which). The chain employs TRBV20-1 and TRBJ2-7; D is ambiguous. The TCR originated in an adult woman with Graves' disease, either hyperthyroidism or ophthalmopathy (not recorded which). CDR3 in DNA: TGCAGTGCTAGAGTACCGGGTGGCGAGCAGTACTTC. Residues: CSARVPGGEQYF.